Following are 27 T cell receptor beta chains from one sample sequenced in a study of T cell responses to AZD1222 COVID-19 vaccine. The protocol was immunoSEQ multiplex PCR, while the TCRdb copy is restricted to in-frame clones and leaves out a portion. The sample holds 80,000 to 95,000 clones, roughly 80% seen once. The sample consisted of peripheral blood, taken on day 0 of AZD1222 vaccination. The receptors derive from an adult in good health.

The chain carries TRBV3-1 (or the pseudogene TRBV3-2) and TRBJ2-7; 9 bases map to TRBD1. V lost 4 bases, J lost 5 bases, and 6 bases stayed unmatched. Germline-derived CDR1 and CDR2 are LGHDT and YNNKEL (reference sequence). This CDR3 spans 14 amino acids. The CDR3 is CASSRQGVMDEQYF. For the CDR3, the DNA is TGTGCCAGCAGCCGACAGGGGGTTATGGACGAGCAGTACTTC.

The CDR3 spells CASTTSGSLGNEQFF. In DNA, the CDR3 is TGTGCCAGCACGACTAGCGGGAGCTTGGGCAATGAGCAGTTCTTC. The chain combines TRBV27 with TRBJ2-1; 12 positions match TRBD2. Germline V gives CDR1 MNHEY, CDR2 SMNVEV (reference sequence). The CDR3 extends over 15 amino acids. V lost 7 bases, J lost 6 bases, and 7 bases stayed unmatched.

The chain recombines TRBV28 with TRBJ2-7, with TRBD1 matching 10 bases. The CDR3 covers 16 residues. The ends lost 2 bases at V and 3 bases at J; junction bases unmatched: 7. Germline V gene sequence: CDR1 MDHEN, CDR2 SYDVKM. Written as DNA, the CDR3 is TGTGCCAGCAGTTTAACACCCGGGACAGGGGACTACGAGCAGTACTTC. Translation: CASSLTPGTGDYEQYF.

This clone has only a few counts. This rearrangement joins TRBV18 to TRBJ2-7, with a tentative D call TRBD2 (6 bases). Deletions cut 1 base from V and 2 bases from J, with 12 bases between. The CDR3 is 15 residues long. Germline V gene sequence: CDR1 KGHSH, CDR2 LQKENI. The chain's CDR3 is CASSPLSTGAYEQYF. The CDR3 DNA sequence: TGTGCCAGCTCACCACTTAGCACGGGGGCCTACGAGCAGTACTTC.

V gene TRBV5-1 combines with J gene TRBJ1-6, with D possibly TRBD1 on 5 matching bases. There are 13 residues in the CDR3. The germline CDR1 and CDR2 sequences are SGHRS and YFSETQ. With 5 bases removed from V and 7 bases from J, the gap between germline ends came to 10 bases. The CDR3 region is CASRAQDNSPLHF. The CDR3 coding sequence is TGCGCCAGCAGAGCACAGGACAATTCACCCCTCCACTTT.

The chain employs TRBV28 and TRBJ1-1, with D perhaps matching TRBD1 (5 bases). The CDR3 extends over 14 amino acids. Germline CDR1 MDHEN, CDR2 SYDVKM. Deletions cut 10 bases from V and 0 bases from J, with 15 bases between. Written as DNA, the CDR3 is TGTGCCACCACCGTAGGGACGATGAACACTGAAGCTTTCTTT. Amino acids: CATTVGTMNTEAFF. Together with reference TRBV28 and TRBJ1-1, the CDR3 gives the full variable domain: DVKVTQSSRYLVKRTGEKVFLECVQDMDHENMFWYRQDPGLGLRLIYFSYDVKMKEKGDIPEGYSVSREKKERFSLILESASTNQTSMYLCATTVGTMNTEAFFGQGTRLTVV.

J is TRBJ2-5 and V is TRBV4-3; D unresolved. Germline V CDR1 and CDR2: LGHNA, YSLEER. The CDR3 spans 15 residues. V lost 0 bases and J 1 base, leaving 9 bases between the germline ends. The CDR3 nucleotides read TGCGCCAGCAGCCAAGACAGGACGGGCCAAGAGACCCAGTACTTC. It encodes CASSQDRTGQETQYF.

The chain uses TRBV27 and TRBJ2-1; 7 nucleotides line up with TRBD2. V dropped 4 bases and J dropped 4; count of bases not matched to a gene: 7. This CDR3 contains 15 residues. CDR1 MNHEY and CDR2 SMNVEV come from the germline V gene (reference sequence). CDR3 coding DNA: TGTGCCAGCAGTTCACCGGGAGGAACGTACAATGAGCAGTTCTTC. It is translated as CASSSPGGTYNEQFF.

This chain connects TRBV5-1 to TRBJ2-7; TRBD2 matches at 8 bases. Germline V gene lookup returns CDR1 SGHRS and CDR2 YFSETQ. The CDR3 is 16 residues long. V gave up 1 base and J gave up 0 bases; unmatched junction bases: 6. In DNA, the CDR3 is TGCGCCAGCAGCTTGACTAGCGGAACCAACTCCTACGAGCAGTACTTC. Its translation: CASSLTSGTNSYEQYF.

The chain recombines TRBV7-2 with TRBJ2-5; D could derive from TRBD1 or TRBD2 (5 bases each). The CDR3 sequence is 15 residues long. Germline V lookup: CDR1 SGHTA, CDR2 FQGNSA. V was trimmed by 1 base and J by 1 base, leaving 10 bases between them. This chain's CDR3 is CASSLGGTVQETQYF. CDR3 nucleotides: TGTGCCAGCAGCTTAGGTGGGACGGTCCAAGAGACCCAGTACTTC.

For the CDR3, the DNA is TGTGCCTGGAGTCTGCAAGCGGAGACCCAGTACTTC. Translating it yields CAWSLQAETQYF. The V call is TRBV30, the J call TRBJ2-5; unclear D gene. Germline loops: CDR1 GTSNPN, CDR2 SVGIG (reference sequence). With 2 bases removed from V and 5 bases from J, the gap between germline ends came to 9 bases. This CDR3 is 12 amino acids long.

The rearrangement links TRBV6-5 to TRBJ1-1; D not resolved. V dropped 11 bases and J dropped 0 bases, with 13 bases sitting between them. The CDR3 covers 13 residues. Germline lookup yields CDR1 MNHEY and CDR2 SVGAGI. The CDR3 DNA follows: TGTGCCGCAACGTTCGCCGTGAACACTGAAGCTTTCTTT. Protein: CAATFAVNTEAFF.

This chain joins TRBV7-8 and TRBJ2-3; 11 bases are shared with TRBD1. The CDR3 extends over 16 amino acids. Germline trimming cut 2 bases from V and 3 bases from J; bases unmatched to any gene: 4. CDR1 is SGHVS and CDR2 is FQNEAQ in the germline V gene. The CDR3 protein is CASSLYGTGGTDTQYF. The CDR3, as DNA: TGTGCCAGCAGCTTATACGGGACAGGGGGAACAGATACGCAGTATTTT.

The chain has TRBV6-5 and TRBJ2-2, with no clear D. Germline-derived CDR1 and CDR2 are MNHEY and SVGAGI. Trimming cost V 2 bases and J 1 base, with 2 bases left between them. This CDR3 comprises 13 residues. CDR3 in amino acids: CASSYLNTGELFF. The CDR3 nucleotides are TGTGCCAGCAGTTACCTGAACACCGGGGAGCTGTTTTTT.

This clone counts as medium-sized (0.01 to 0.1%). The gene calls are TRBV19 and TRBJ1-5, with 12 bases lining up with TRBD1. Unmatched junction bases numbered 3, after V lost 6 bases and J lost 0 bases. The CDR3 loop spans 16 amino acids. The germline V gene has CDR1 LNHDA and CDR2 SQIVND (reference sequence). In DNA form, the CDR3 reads TGTGCCAGTAGCCGGGACAGGGGGCGTAGCAATCAGCCCCAGCATTTT. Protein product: CASSRDRGRSNQPQHF.

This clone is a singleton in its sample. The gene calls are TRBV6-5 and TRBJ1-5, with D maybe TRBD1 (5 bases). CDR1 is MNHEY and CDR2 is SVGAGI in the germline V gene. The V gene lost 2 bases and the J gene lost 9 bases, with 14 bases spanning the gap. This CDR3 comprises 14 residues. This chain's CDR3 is CASSYGRGGWPQHF. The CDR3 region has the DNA TGTGCCAGCAGTTACGGCCGCGGGGGATGGCCCCAGCATTTT.

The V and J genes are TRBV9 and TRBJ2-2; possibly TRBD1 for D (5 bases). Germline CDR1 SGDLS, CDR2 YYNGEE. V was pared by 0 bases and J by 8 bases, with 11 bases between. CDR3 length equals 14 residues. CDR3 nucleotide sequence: TGTGCCAGCAGCGTAGGACAGTGGGCGGGGGAGCTGTTTTTT. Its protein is CASSVGQWAGELFF.

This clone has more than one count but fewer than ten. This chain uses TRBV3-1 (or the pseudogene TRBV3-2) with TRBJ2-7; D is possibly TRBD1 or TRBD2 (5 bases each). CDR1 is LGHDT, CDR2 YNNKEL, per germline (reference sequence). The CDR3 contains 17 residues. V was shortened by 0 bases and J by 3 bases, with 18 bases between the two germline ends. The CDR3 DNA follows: TGTGCCAGCAGCCAAGACGCAGGGAGTAATAATTACTACGAGCAGTACTTC. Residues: CASSQDAGSNNYYEQYF.

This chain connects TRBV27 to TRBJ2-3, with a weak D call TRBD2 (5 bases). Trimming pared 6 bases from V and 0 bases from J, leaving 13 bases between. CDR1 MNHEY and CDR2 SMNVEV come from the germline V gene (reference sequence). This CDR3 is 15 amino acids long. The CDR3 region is CASRTFRESTDTQYF. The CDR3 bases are TGTGCCAGCAGGACTTTTAGGGAGAGCACAGATACGCAGTATTTT.

As DNA, the CDR3 is TGTGCCACCAGTGAGACTAGCGGGAGGAGCCAAGATACGCAGTATTTT. Protein sequence: CATSETSGRSQDTQYF. The chain has TRBV24-1 and TRBJ2-3, with 13 positions matching TRBD2. The V segment lost 4 bases and the J segment 5 bases; nucleotides outside the gene matches: 5. The CDR3 has 16 amino acids. CDR1 is KGHDR, CDR2 SFDVKD, per germline.

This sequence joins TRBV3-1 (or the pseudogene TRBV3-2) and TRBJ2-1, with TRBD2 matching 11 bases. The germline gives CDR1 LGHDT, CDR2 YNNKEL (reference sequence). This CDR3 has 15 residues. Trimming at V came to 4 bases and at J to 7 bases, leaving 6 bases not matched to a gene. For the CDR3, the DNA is TGTGCCAGCAGCCCACTAGCGGGAGTTGAGAATGAGCAGTTCTTC. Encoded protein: CASSPLAGVENEQFF.

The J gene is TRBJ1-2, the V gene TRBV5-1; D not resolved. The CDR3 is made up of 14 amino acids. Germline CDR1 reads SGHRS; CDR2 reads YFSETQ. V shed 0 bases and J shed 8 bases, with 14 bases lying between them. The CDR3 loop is CASSLGADVSGYTF. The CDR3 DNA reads TGCGCCAGCAGCTTGGGAGCGGACGTAAGCGGCTACACCTTC.

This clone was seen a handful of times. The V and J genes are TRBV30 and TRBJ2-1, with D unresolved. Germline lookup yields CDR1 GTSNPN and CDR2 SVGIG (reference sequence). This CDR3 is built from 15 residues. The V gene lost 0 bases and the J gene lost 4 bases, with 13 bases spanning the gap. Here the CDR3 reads CAWSVVRRRYNEQFF. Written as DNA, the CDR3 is TGTGCCTGGAGTGTAGTTCGTCGGCGGTACAATGAGCAGTTCTTC.

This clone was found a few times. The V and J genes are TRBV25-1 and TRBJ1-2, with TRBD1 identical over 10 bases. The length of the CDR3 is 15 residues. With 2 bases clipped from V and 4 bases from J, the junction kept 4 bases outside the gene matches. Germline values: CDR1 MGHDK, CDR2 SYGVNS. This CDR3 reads CASSEGTGASYGYTF. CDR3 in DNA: TGTGCCAGCAGTGAAGGGACAGGGGCTTCCTATGGCTACACCTTC.

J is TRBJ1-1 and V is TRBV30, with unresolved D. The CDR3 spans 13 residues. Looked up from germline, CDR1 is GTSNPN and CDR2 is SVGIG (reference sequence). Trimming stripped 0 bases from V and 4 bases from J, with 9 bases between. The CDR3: CAWSVMGITEAFF. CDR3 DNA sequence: TGTGCCTGGAGTGTAATGGGGATCACTGAAGCTTTCTTT.

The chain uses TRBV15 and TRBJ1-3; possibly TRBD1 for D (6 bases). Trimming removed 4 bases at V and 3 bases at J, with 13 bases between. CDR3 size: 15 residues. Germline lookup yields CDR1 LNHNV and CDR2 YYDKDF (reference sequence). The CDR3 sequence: CATSNLGGSGNTIYF. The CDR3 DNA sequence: TGTGCCACCAGCAACCTAGGGGGAAGTGGAAACACCATATATTTT.

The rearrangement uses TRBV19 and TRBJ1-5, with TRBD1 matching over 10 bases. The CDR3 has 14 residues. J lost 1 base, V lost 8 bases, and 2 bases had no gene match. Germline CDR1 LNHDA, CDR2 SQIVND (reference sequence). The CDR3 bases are TGTGCCAGTGAGGGACAGGGGAGCAATCAGCCCCAGCATTTT. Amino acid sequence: CASEGQGSNQPQHF.